This T cell receptor (beta chain) was sequenced for a study of blood T cell repertoires in COVID-19. For the study at large: Sample material is recorded as cDNA or gDNA derived from T cells, B-cell-depleted T cells, or PBMCs.

The assay was immunoSEQ multiplex PCR, and TCRdb's table has in-frame clones only and misses some. The sample contains over 80,000 clones, 80% of which appear only once. What was sequenced was peripheral blood. This receptor was taken from a woman between 70 and 85 years old with acute or convalescent COVID-19.

The CDR3 coding sequence is TGTGCCAGCAGCTTACGGACTAGCGGGAACCTAGTACATGAGCAGTTCTTC. Translated: CASSLRTSGNLVHEQFF. The chain uses TRBV7-8 and TRBJ2-1; 12 bases match TRBD2. With V trimmed by 2 bases and J by 8 bases, 10 bases remained unmatched. The CDR3 covers 17 residues. The germline V gene has CDR1 SGHVS and CDR2 FQNEAQ.